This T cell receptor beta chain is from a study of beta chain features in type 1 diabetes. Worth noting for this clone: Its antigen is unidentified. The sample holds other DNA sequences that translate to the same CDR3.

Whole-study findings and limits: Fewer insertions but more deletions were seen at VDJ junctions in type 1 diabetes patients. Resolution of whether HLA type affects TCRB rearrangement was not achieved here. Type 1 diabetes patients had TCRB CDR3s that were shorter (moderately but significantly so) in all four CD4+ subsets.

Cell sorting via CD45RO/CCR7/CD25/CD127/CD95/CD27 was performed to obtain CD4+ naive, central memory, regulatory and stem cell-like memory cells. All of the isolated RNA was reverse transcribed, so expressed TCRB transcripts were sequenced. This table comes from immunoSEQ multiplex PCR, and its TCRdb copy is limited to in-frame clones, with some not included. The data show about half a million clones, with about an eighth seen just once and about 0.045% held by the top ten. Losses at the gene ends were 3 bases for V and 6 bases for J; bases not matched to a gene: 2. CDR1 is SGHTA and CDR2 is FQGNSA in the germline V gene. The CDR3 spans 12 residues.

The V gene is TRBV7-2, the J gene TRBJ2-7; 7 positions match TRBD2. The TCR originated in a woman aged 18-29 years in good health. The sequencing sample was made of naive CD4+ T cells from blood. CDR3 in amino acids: CASSFGGGEQYF. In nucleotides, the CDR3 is TGTGCCAGCAGCTTTGGCGGGGGCGAGCAGTACTTC. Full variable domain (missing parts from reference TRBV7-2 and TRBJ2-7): GAGVSQSPSNKVTEKGKDVELRCDPISGHTALYWYRQSLGQGLEFLIYFQGNSAPDKSGLPSDRFSAERTGGSVSTLTIQRTQQEDSAVYLCASSFGGGEQYFGPGTRLTVT.